Sequencing of this TCR beta chain was carried out in a study of OX40 agonist ivuxolimab in advanced cancers. Findings and limits, study-wide: In the 0.1-3.0 mg/kg groups, partial responders showed among the lowest expansion.

V was trimmed by 4 bases and J by 4 bases, leaving 11 bases between them. The CDR3 totals 14 residues. Germline lookup yields CDR1 MNHEY and CDR2 SMNVEV (reference sequence). This clone has more than one count but fewer than ten. As yet, its antigen is unknown. Profiled with immunoSEQ multiplex PCR; TCRdb holds only in-frame clones, not every one. The repertoire includes some 11,000 clones, 65% to 80% of them detected once, and under 30% sits in the top ten. The specimen was CD4+ or CD8+ T cells sorted from blood, collected in a trial of the OX40 agonist ivuxolimab. The gene calls are TRBV27 and TRBJ2-1, with D perhaps matching TRBD2 (6 bases). The receptor's source is an adult with an advanced solid tumor such as melanoma, head and neck, liver or kidney cancer. This chain's CDR3 is CASSYSGEYNEQFF. CDR3 DNA sequence: TGTGCCAGCAGTTATAGCGGTGAATACAATGAGCAGTTCTTC.